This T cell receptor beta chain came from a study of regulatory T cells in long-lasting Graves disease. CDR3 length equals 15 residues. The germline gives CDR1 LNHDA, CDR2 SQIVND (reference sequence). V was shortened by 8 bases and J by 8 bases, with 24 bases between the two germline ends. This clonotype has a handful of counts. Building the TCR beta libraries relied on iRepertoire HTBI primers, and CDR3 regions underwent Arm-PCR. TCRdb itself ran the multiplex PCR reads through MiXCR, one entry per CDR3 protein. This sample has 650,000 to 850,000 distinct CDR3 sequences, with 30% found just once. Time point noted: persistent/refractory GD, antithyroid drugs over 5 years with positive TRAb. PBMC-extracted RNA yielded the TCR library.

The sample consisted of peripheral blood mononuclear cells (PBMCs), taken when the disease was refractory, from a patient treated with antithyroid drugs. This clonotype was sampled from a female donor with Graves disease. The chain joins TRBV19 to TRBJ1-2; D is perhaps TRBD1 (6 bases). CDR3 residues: CASGLDRKGIKGYTF. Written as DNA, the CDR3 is TGTGCCAGTGGACTCGACAGGAAGGGGATAAAAGGCTACACCTTC.